This record looks at one T cell receptor (beta chain) sequence and its context. What it binds is not known. The data originate from a study of T cells after yellow fever vaccination. V lost 6 bases and J lost 0, with 12 bases in between. The CDR3 spans 14 residues. Germline CDR1 is LNHDA and CDR2 is SQIVND (reference sequence). A universal primer site and UMIs were added as TCR cDNA was made by 5'RACE template switching. TCRdb passed the 5' RACE reads through MiXCR, listing each CDR3 protein once. The sample holds 120,000 to 150,000 distinct CDR3 sequences; approximately 7.7% are singletons and the top ten take roughly 0.73%. Study observations and caveats: Faster peaking, at day 5 versus 15, marked a secondary response that was weaker. Post-booster samples contained most primary-vaccination clones (approximately 97% CD4, roughly 88% CD8).

The TCR was taken from a man younger than 45 who received the YFV17D yellow fever vaccine. The sample in question was CD4+ T cells sorted from PBMCs, obtained 5 days after the yellow fever booster vaccination. The chain carries TRBV19 and TRBJ2-7, with a tentative D call TRBD1 (6 bases). Here the CDR3 DNA reads TGTGCCAGTAGAAGCCGGGACAACTCCTACGAGCAGTACTTC. This codes for CASRSRDNSYEQYF.